This T cell receptor beta chain was obtained from a study of shared clonotypes between healthy human individuals. Study details: Donors were a couple of women and a few men aged 18 to 49.

Study-wide findings and caveats: Non-shared clonotypes were found to have lower generation probabilities than the clonotypes that were shared by all four of the sorted-subset donors. An effect of sequencing depth on clonotype sharing among donors was expected.

To note about this clone: Its antigen is not known.

TCRdb's table, derived via immunoSEQ multiplex PCR, lists solely in-frame clones and lacks some. The sample has about 1.5 million clones; 95% to 99% are singletons. Trimming took 10 bases from V and 3 from J; bases not matched to a gene: 15. The CDR3 consists of 16 residues. The germline V gene encodes CDR1 ENHRY and CDR2 SYGVKD. All donors were healthy HIV-negative adults lacking recent acute infections or vaccinations. The rearrangement uses TRBV10-3 and TRBJ1-5; 7 bases line up with TRBD1. Sequencing was carried out using naive CD4+ T cells sorted from blood. The subset is: CD45RA+ positively selected. This receptor was obtained from a man aged 30 to 45 in good health. The CDR3 DNA reads as TGTGCCACGAAGGAAGTCCCGGGACAGTCCAATCAGCCCCAGCATTTT. Its protein is CATKEVPGQSNQPQHF.